This T cell receptor beta chain appears in the sequencing data of a study of T cells expressing NK-cell markers. Study overall: The study drew TCR beta repertoires from sorted CD3+CD56+NKG2C+, CD3+CD56+NKG2C- and CD3+CD56-NKG2C+ T cells. In the group of eight sequenced donors, seven were HCMV-seropositive and one was seronegative.

TCRdb re-called the 5' RACE reads; every CDR3 protein appears as one record, without DNA. This listing includes about 150,000 distinct CDR3 sequences. CDR3 length: 15 residues. General study findings and limits: Dominant NKG2C+ clonotypes accounted for about 1.0-8% of CD8+ T cells in six or seven donors.

As to this clonotype: Its antigen is currently unknown.

The receptor was isolated from a woman in her fifties or sixties in good health. Material for sequencing was blood T cells: a sorted CD56 or NKG2C T cell subset, CD4+ or CD8+ T cells, or bulk PBMC T cells (not recorded which). This sequence joins TRBV12-3 or TRBV12-4 and TRBJ2-3; TCRdb gives TRBD2 as the D gene, but with no DNA this cannot be confirmed. The CDR3 sequence: CASKLGSGSTDTQYF.